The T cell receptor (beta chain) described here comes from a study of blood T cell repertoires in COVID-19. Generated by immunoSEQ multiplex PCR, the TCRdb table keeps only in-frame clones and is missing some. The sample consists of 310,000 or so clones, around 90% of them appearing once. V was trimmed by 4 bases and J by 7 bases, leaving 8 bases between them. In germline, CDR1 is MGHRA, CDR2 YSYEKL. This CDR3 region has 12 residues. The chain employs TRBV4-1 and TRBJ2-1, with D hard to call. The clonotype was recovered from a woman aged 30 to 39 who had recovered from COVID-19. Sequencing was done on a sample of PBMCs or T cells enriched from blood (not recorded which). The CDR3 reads CASSLNINEQFF. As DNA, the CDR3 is TGCGCCAGCAGCCTTAATATAAATGAGCAGTTCTTC.